Presented here are 27 T cell receptor beta chains from one specimen sequenced in a study of blood T cell repertoires in COVID-19. The table came from immunoSEQ multiplex PCR; TCRdb's copy has only in-frame clones and leaves some out. The profile covers about 140,000 clones, with roughly 85% appearing a single time and around 3% taken by the ten largest. The sequenced sample was peripheral blood. The receptors come from a man aged 45-65 years with acute or convalescent COVID-19.

CDR3 protein: CASSVAGGKPSGNTIYF. The CDR3 DNA reads as TGTGCCAGCAGCGTAGCTGGAGGGAAGCCCTCTGGAAACACCATATATTTT. The chain couples TRBV9 to TRBJ1-3; D gene ambiguous. Between the trimmed V and J ends, which lost 0 bases and 0 bases, there was a span of 13 bases. Per the germline V gene, CDR1 is SGDLS and CDR2 is YYNGEE. The CDR3 spans 17 residues. Drawing the rest from reference TRBV9 and TRBJ1-3, the complete variable domain is DSGVTQTPKHLITATGQRVTLRCSPRSGDLSVYWYQQSLDQGLQFLIQYYNGEERAKGNILERFSAQQFPDLHSELNLSSLELGDSALYFCASSVAGGKPSGNTIYFGEGSWLTVV.

J is TRBJ1-5 and V is TRBV11-2, with a weak D call TRBD1 (5 bases). This CDR3 region has 15 residues. V lost 5 bases, J lost 9 bases, and 20 bases lay in between. The germline gives CDR1 SGHAT, CDR2 FQNNGV. The CDR3 spells CASSPERAGGMPQHF. DNA of the CDR3: TGTGCCAGCAGCCCCGAAAGGGCGGGGGGGATGCCCCAGCATTTT.

The chain is built from TRBV19 and TRBJ1-2; D is possibly TRBD1 (6 bases). This CDR3 region has 12 residues. Germline assignment: CDR1 LNHDA and CDR2 SQIVND (reference sequence). V was cut by 7 bases and J by 8 bases, with 14 bases left in between. CDR3 in amino acids: CASNPGAGGYTF. The CDR3 DNA reads TGTGCCAGTAACCCAGGGGCCGGCGGCTACACCTTC.

This clone turned up a few times. This chain uses TRBV27 with TRBJ1-5; 8 bases fit TRBD1. V trimming: 8 bases; J trimming: 6 bases; junction bases outside the gene matches: 6. Germline CDR1 MNHEY, CDR2 SMNVEV (reference sequence). The length of the CDR3 is 13 residues. CDR3 DNA: TGTGCCAGCGGCCAGGGGGCAACTCAGCCCCAGCATTTT. Amino acids: CASGQGATQPQHF.

This clone was counted a single time. The chain uses TRBV4-1 and TRBJ1-5; D unclear. V was pared by 5 bases and J by 6 bases, with 8 bases between. CDR1 is MGHRA, CDR2 YSYEKL, per germline. CDR3 length equals 12 residues. As DNA, the CDR3 is TGCGCCAGCAGCTTCATCGGTCAGCCCCAGCATTTT. Amino acids: CASSFIGQPQHF.

The rearrangement uses TRBV7-3 and TRBJ2-3, with a tentative D call TRBD2 (6 bases). Trimming cost V 2 bases and J 5 bases, with 14 bases left between them. CDR1 and CDR2 (germline): SGHTA, FQGTGA. This CDR3 is 15 amino acids long. The CDR3 coding sequence is TGTGCCAGCAGCTTATACTCCGGGAGTCAAGATACGCAGTATTTT. Translation: CASSLYSGSQDTQYF. The full variable domain, with the rest looked up from reference TRBV7-3 and TRBJ2-3, is GAGVSQTPSNKVTEKGKYVELRCDPISGHTALYWYRQSLGQGPEFLIYFQGTGAADDSGLPNDRFFAVRPEGSVSTLKIQRTERGDSAVYLCASSLYSGSQDTQYFGPGTRLTVL.

V usage is TRBV4-1 and J usage is TRBJ2-2; D call uncertain. Germline V gene lookup returns CDR1 MGHRA and CDR2 YSYEKL. Trimming stripped 1 base from V and 6 bases from J, with 6 bases between. The CDR3 totals 13 residues. The CDR3 DNA sequence: TGCGCCAGCAGCCAAGTCTTCTCCGGGGAGCTGTTTTTT. Its translation is CASSQVFSGELFF.

The chain has TRBV24-1 and TRBJ2-1, with 9 positions matching TRBD1. This CDR3 has 13 amino acids. Germline lookup yields CDR1 KGHDR and CDR2 SFDVKD. Trimming cost V 12 bases and J 6 bases; bases outside gene matches: 8. CDR3 residues: CASSDRGTNEQFF. CDR3 coding DNA: TGTGCCTCCTCGGACAGGGGTACCAATGAGCAGTTCTTC.

The rearrangement links TRBV5-4 to TRBJ1-3; D gene unclear. The germline V gene encodes CDR1 SGHNT and CDR2 YYREEE (reference sequence). Trimming cost V 0 bases and J 3 bases, with 10 bases left between them. This CDR3 is 15 amino acids long. CDR3: CASSLGQARGNTIYF. The CDR3, as DNA: TGTGCCAGCAGCTTGGGGCAGGCTCGTGGAAACACCATATATTTT.

V gene TRBV19 combines with J gene TRBJ1-6; the D gene is possibly TRBD1 (5 bases). In germline, CDR1 is LNHDA, CDR2 SQIVND (reference sequence). V lost 5 bases and J 5 bases, leaving 16 bases between the germline ends. The CDR3 loop spans 16 amino acids. CDR3 DNA: TGTGCCAGTAGTCCCAGACAGCGCCTTCATAATTCACCCCTCCACTTT. Its protein is CASSPRQRLHNSPLHF.

The genes are TRBV7-9 and TRBJ2-6; D might be TRBD1 (5 bases). The germline gives CDR1 SEHNR, CDR2 FQNEAQ (reference sequence). V was cut by 5 bases and J by 0 bases, with 17 bases left in between. The CDR3 spans 18 residues. The CDR3 coding sequence is TGTGCCAGCAGCCCCAGGGCGGCTGGAAACTCTGGGGCCAACGTCCTGACTTTC. Its translation is CASSPRAAGNSGANVLTF.

This chain connects TRBV11-3 to TRBJ1-1, with D unresolved. Germline V gene sequence: CDR1 SGHNT, CDR2 YENEEA. V was clipped by 3 bases and J by 4 bases, with 12 bases between them. The CDR3 is 14 amino acids. The CDR3 DNA follows: TGTGCCAGCAGCTTGCCTACAGCCATCACTGAAGCTTTCTTT. Its protein is CASSLPTAITEAFF.

V usage is TRBV13 and J usage is TRBJ1-3, with D maybe TRBD1 (6 bases). V was cut by 5 bases and J by 5 bases, with 13 bases left in between. CDR3 length: 14 residues. Germline lookup yields CDR1 PRHDT and CDR2 FYEKMQ (reference sequence). This chain's CDR3 is CASSLRTARNTIYF. CDR3 sequence (DNA): TGTGCCAGCAGCCTCAGGACAGCTCGAAACACCATATATTTT.

The chain has TRBV10-3 and TRBJ1-2; 9 positions match TRBD1. V was clipped by 2 bases and J by 6 bases; unmatched bases: 4. CDR3 size: 14 residues. CDR1 and CDR2 (germline): ENHRY, SYGVKD. The CDR3 DNA sequence: TGTGCCATCAGTGAGCTTTGGACAGGGGATGGCTACACCTTC. This encodes CAISELWTGDGYTF.

The rearrangement uses TRBV6-1 and TRBJ2-5; 9 bases are a match to TRBD2. Unmatched junction bases numbered 11, after V lost 4 bases and J lost 5 bases. The CDR3 consists of 16 residues. Germline CDR1 MNHNS, CDR2 SASEGT. The CDR3 reads CASSGGRRGGLETQYF. CDR3 coding DNA: TGTGCCAGCAGTGGCGGTAGGCGGGGGGGCCTGGAGACCCAGTACTTC.

The chain employs TRBV3-1 (or the pseudogene TRBV3-2) and TRBJ1-2, with a tentative D call TRBD1 (6 bases). The germline V gene encodes CDR1 LGHDT and CDR2 YNNKEL (reference sequence). The CDR3 is 15 residues long. Trimming took off 7 bases at V and 2 bases at J, with 17 bases between the two ends. The CDR3 loop is CASNQGPALNYGYTF. The CDR3 DNA follows: TGTGCCAGCAACCAGGGGCCGGCGTTAAACTATGGCTACACCTTC.

The chain uses TRBV11-1 and TRBJ2-2, with 11 bases matching TRBD1. This CDR3 spans 16 amino acids. V trimming: 5 bases; J trimming: 6 bases; junction bases outside the gene matches: 8. Germline loops: CDR1 SGHAT, CDR2 FQDESV (reference sequence). The CDR3 region is CASSDRTGGRAGELFF. CDR3 coding DNA: TGTGCCAGCAGCGATAGGACAGGGGGCCGGGCCGGGGAGCTGTTTTTT. The whole variable domain, remainder taken from reference TRBV11-1 and TRBJ2-2, is EAEVAQSPRYKITEKSQAVAFWCDPISGHATLYWYRQILGQGPELLVQFQDESVVDDSQLPKDRFSAERLKGVDSTLKIQPAELGDSAMYLCASSDRTGGRAGELFFGEGSRLTVL.

This sequence joins TRBV5-8 and TRBJ1-1, with D possibly being TRBD1 (5 bases). CDR3 size: 14 residues. Germline CDR1 and CDR2: SGHTS and YDEGEE. With 0 bases removed from V and 3 bases from J, the gap between germline ends came to 9 bases. CDR3 sequence: CASSLGIGDTEAFF. The CDR3 DNA sequence: TGTGCCAGCAGCTTGGGTATAGGGGACACTGAAGCTTTCTTT.

Regarding this clone: Other DNA sequences in the same sample also yield this CDR3. The CDR3 region is CASSSGYNEQFF. CDR3 nucleotide sequence: TGTGCCAGCAGTTCCGGTTACAATGAGCAGTTCTTC. The rearrangement links TRBV27 to TRBJ2-1; D is ambiguous. Germline CDR1 reads MNHEY; CDR2 reads SMNVEV (reference sequence). Trimming cost V 4 bases and J 4 bases, with 5 bases left between them. This CDR3 comprises 12 residues.

The chain employs TRBV7-9 and TRBJ2-1; 8 bases are shared with TRBD2. The CDR3 has 14 amino acids. V gave up 2 bases and J gave up 7 bases; unmatched junction bases: 4. Germline CDR1 is SEHNR and CDR2 is FQNEAQ (reference sequence). The CDR3 is CASSLMGLGNEQFF. The CDR3 DNA follows: TGTGCCAGCAGCTTAATGGGACTAGGGAATGAGCAGTTCTTC. Looking up the rest from reference TRBV7-9 and TRBJ2-1 gives the full variable domain: DTGVSQNPRHKITKRGQNVTFRCDPISEHNRLYWYRQTLGQGPEFLTYFQNEAQLEKSRLLSDRFSAERPKGSFSTLEIQRTEQGDSAMYLCASSLMGLGNEQFFGPGTRLTVL.

The V and J genes are TRBV11-2 and TRBJ2-2; D may be TRBD2 (6 bases). The length of the CDR3 is 16 residues. CDR1 SGHAT and CDR2 FQNNGV come from the germline V gene. Trimming took off 3 bases at V and 4 bases at J, with 15 bases between the two ends. Written as DNA, the CDR3 is TGTGCCAGCAGCTTTATCCGGGAGAGGGGCACCGGGGAGCTGTTTTTT. Amino acid sequence: CASSFIRERGTGELFF.

The genes are TRBV9 and TRBJ2-3, with 7 positions matching TRBD1. The germline V gene encodes CDR1 SGDLS and CDR2 YYNGEE. V shed 6 bases, J shed 2 bases, and the junction held 6 bases outside the gene matches. This CDR3 has 14 amino acids. CDR3 sequence (DNA): TGTGCCAGCACGAAGGGACAGTACACAGATACGCAGTATTTT. Translation: CASTKGQYTDTQYF.

V usage is TRBV7-6 and J usage is TRBJ1-5; no definite D call. Germline CDR1 is SGHVS and CDR2 is FNYEAQ. This CDR3 is 13 amino acids long. V lost 5 bases and J lost 5, with 10 bases in between. The CDR3 sequence is CASSKGGYQPQHF. The DNA for the CDR3 is TGTGCCAGCAGCAAAGGAGGGTATCAGCCCCAGCATTTT.

This clone was observed a handful of times. The CDR3 here is CASSSYRGGTEAFF. The CDR3 region has the DNA TGTGCCAGCAGCTCATACAGGGGCGGGACTGAAGCTTTCTTT. This sequence joins TRBV13 and TRBJ1-1; TRBD1 matches at 7 bases. The CDR3 loop spans 14 amino acids. Germline V gene lookup returns CDR1 PRHDT and CDR2 FYEKMQ (reference sequence). The J segment lost 5 bases and the V segment lost 4 bases, leaving 7 bases of the junction unmatched.

This sequence joins TRBV28 and TRBJ1-3, with a possible D match to TRBD1 (5 bases). The CDR3 has 14 amino acids. Germline CDR1 and CDR2: MDHEN and SYDVKM. Trimming left V 5 bases short and J 2 bases short, with 10 bases between. The CDR3 bases are TGTGCCAGCAGTACACGACAGCCTGGAAACACCATATATTTT. It codes for CASSTRQPGNTIYF.

The gene calls are TRBV19 and TRBJ2-7, with 7 nucleotides matching TRBD1. This CDR3 is 14 amino acids long. Losses at the gene ends were 5 bases for V and 4 bases for J; bases not matched to a gene: 8. CDR1 is LNHDA, CDR2 SQIVND, per germline (reference sequence). The CDR3 DNA is TGTGCCAGTAGTGTCCGGGACAGAGATTACGAGCAGTACTTC. Amino acids: CASSVRDRDYEQYF.

V usage is TRBV6-5 and J usage is TRBJ1-6, with 7 bases aligning to TRBD1. Unmatched junction bases numbered 2, after V lost 5 bases and J lost 4 bases. Germline loops: CDR1 MNHEY, CDR2 SVGAGI. CDR3 length equals 14 residues. For the CDR3, the DNA is TGTGCCAGCAGTCGACAGGGATATAATTCACCCCTCCACTTT. Translated, it gives CASSRQGYNSPLHF.